Listed here are 18 T cell receptor beta chains from one sample, sequenced in a study of blood T cell repertoires in COVID-19. Assay used: immunoSEQ multiplex PCR; TCRdb lists only in-frame clones, some missing. The sample yields 140,000 or so clones, about 86% seen once. Sequencing input: PBMCs or T cells enriched from blood (not recorded which). All receptors derive from a man aged 45-65 years who had recovered from COVID-19.

The J gene is TRBJ2-5, the V gene TRBV3-1 (or the pseudogene TRBV3-2); 11 bases map to TRBD2. The CDR3 is 14 residues long. Losses at the gene ends were 4 bases for V and 7 bases for J; bases not matched to a gene: 5. The germline CDR1 and CDR2 sequences are LGHDT and YNNKEL (reference sequence). The CDR3: CASSPSGTSGTQYF. The CDR3 DNA follows: TGTGCCAGCAGCCCCTCCGGGACTAGCGGGACCCAGTACTTC.

This chain links TRBV6-5 with TRBJ2-2, with D tentatively TRBD1 (5 bases). CDR1 and CDR2 from the germline V gene are MNHEY and SVGAGI. The CDR3 extends over 16 amino acids. V lost 0 bases and J 6 bases, leaving 14 bases between the germline ends. The CDR3 coding sequence is TGTGCCAGCAGTTACTCGTCAGGGTGGGATGCCGGGGAGCTGTTTTTT. The encoded protein is CASSYSSGWDAGELFF.

This chain joins TRBV24-1 and TRBJ2-1; 7 bases match TRBD1. Germline V gene data show CDR1 as KGHDR and CDR2 as SFDVKD. The CDR3 length is 15 residues. V lost 4 bases and J lost 12; bases outside the gene matches: 14. CDR3 DNA sequence: TGTGCCACCAGTGACTACCAGGACAGGACCAAGGGGCAGTTCTTC. Protein: CATSDYQDRTKGQFF.

This clone was observed a few times. J is TRBJ1-4 and V is TRBV5-1; D not certain. Trimming removed 0 bases at V and 5 bases at J, with 8 bases between. This CDR3 has 14 amino acids. The V gene's germline CDR1 is SGHRS and CDR2 YFSETQ. Here the CDR3 DNA reads TGCGCCAGCAGCTTGGGGGAGGTCAATGAAAAACTGTTTTTT. Protein product: CASSLGEVNEKLFF. Complete variable domain (other parts from reference TRBV5-1 and TRBJ1-4): KAGVTQTPRYLIKTRGQQVTLSCSPISGHRSVSWYQQTPGQGLQFLFEYFSETQRNKGNFPGRFSGRQFSNSRSEMNVSTLELGDSALYLCASSLGEVNEKLFFGSGTQLSVL.

V and J are TRBV19 and TRBJ2-1; 14 positions agree with TRBD2. The germline V gene encodes CDR1 LNHDA and CDR2 SQIVND (reference sequence). The CDR3 has 16 amino acids. The ends lost 4 bases at V and 8 bases at J; junction bases unmatched: 7. This CDR3 is CASSSRLAGGQYEQFF. The CDR3, as DNA: TGTGCCAGTAGTAGCCGACTAGCGGGGGGGCAGTATGAGCAGTTCTTC.

The chain links TRBV9 to TRBJ2-7; tentative D call: TRBD2 (6 bases). Germline V gene sequence: CDR1 SGDLS, CDR2 YYNGEE. CDR3 length: 16 residues. Trimming took 4 bases from V and 3 from J, leaving 20 bases between them. CDR3 in amino acids: CASSIGGGRSDYEQYF. In DNA, the CDR3 is TGTGCCAGCAGCATCGGGGGTGGCAGGAGCGACTACGAGCAGTACTTC.

The V and J genes are TRBV19 and TRBJ2-3, with D possibly being TRBD1 (5 bases). Between the trimmed V and J ends, which lost 6 bases and 1 base, there was a span of 11 bases. CDR1 and CDR2 from the germline V gene are LNHDA and SQIVND (reference sequence). This CDR3 is built from 14 residues. CDR3 coding DNA: TGTGCCAGTAGAAGGGGAAGGGGCACAGATACGCAGTATTTT. Encoded protein: CASRRGRGTDTQYF.

The DNA for the CDR3 is TGTGCCTGGAGTACGACGCTAGGGACTTTGGAGCAGTACTTC. Its protein is CAWSTTLGTLEQYF. The rearrangement joins TRBV30 to TRBJ2-7; D may be TRBD2 (6 bases). Trimming stripped 2 bases from V and 7 bases from J, with 18 bases between. The length of the CDR3 is 14 residues. Germline V gene data show CDR1 as GTSNPN and CDR2 as SVGIG (reference sequence). The complete variable domain, with remaining parts taken from reference TRBV30 and TRBJ2-7, reads SQTIHQWPATLVQPVGSPLSLECTVEGTSNPNLYWYRQAAGRGLQLLFYSVGIGQISSEVPQNLSASRPQDRQFILSSKKLLLSDSGFYLCAWSTTLGTLEQYFGPGTRLTVT.

The chain carries TRBV27 and TRBJ1-5, with D perhaps TRBD1 (6 bases). CDR3 length: 14 residues. V lost 1 base to trimming and J lost 5 bases, with 9 bases between them. Germline V gene lookup returns CDR1 MNHEY and CDR2 SMNVEV (reference sequence). CDR3 nucleotide sequence: TGTGCCAGCAGTTTATTGGGACACTATCAGCCCCAGCATTTT. This codes for CASSLLGHYQPQHF.

This clone was picked up one time. The gene calls are TRBV19 and TRBJ1-1, with D hard to call. The CDR3 runs to 12 residues. V was pared by 1 base and J by 11 bases, with 11 bases between. CDR1 and CDR2 from the germline V gene are LNHDA and SQIVND (reference sequence). The CDR3, as DNA: TGTGCCAGTAGTATAGTTGACGGGAAGGCTTTCTTT. As protein: CASSIVDGKAFF.

The rearrangement uses TRBV12-3 or TRBV12-4 and TRBJ1-6, with unresolved D. Trimming shortened V by 3 bases and J by 10 bases, and 7 bases separated the two germline ends. The length of the CDR3 is 12 residues. CDR3 nucleotide sequence: TGTGCCAGCAGTTTGGCGGGGTCACCCCTCCACTTT. It translates to CASSLAGSPLHF.

This chain uses TRBV18 with TRBJ1-6, with a tentative D call TRBD1 (6 bases). This CDR3 spans 16 amino acids. Germline lookup yields CDR1 KGHSH and CDR2 LQKENI. Deletions cut 3 bases from V and 3 bases from J, with 12 bases between. The CDR3 DNA reads TGTGCCAGCTCACCCTCTTCAGGGGTCTATAATTCACCCCTCCACTTT. Encoded protein: CASSPSSGVYNSPLHF.

There are a few counts of this clone. This chain links TRBV18 with TRBJ1-5, with TRBD1 as a possible D gene (5 bases). The germline V gene has CDR1 KGHSH and CDR2 LQKENI. V was clipped by 3 bases and J by 3 bases, with 9 bases between them. The CDR3 runs 14 residues. CDR3 nucleotides: TGTGCCAGCTCACCGCGGGGGTTCAATCAGCCCCAGCATTTT. It yields the protein CASSPRGFNQPQHF.

The chain employs TRBV5-1 and TRBJ2-5; D not certain. V was clipped by 4 bases and J by 1 base, with 5 bases between them. Germline CDR1 SGHRS, CDR2 YFSETQ. This CDR3 region has 12 residues. CDR3 region: CASSEPQETQYF. The CDR3 nucleotides read TGCGCCAGCAGCGAGCCCCAAGAGACCCAGTACTTC.

The rearrangement joins TRBV10-3 to TRBJ1-6; a possible D gene is TRBD1 (5 bases). The CDR3 has 13 amino acids. Germline V gene lookup returns CDR1 ENHRY and CDR2 SYGVKD. V was clipped by 4 bases and J by 5 bases, with 6 bases between them. CDR3 sequence (DNA): TGTGCCATCAGTGCAGGGAATAATTCACCCCTCCACTTT. Amino acids: CAISAGNNSPLHF.

The chain combines TRBV6-6 with TRBJ1-2, with 9 bases fitting TRBD1. This CDR3 has 16 amino acids. Trimming took 6 bases from V and 4 from J; bases not matched to a gene: 12. Looked up from germline, CDR1 is MNHNY and CDR2 is SVGAGI (reference sequence). The CDR3 sequence: CASRASDRGETYGYTF. Here the CDR3 DNA reads TGTGCCAGCAGGGCCTCTGACAGGGGGGAAACCTATGGCTACACCTTC.

The chain employs TRBV5-4 and TRBJ1-4; D not certain. CDR1 is SGHNT and CDR2 is YYREEE in the germline V gene (reference sequence). V dropped 4 bases and J dropped 0 bases, with 10 bases sitting between them. CDR3 length: 15 residues. The CDR3 region has the DNA TGTGCCAGCAGCAAGAAGTTAGCAACTAATGAAAAACTGTTTTTT. Residues: CASSKKLATNEKLFF. The variable domain in full, completed from reference TRBV5-4 and TRBJ1-4, reads ETGVTQSPTHLIKTRGQQVTLRCSSQSGHNTVSWYQQALGQGPQFIFQYYREEENGRGNFPPRFSGLQFPNYSSELNVNALELDDSALYLCASSKKLATNEKLFFGSGTQLSVL.

J is TRBJ2-2 and V is TRBV11-1; 12 nucleotides line up with TRBD1. With V trimmed by 5 bases and J by 6 bases, 1 base remained unmatched. Germline assignment: CDR1 SGHAT and CDR2 FQDESV (reference sequence). The CDR3 runs to 14 residues. CDR3 residues: CASSRDRGPGELFF. The CDR3 DNA sequence: TGTGCCAGCAGCCGGGACAGGGGGCCCGGGGAGCTGTTTTTT.